This T cell receptor beta chain was observed in a study of CD8+CD57+ T cells in acquired aplastic anemia. Study details: Average DNA yield from sorted CD4+ and CD8+ cells was approximately 3.2 ug. Whole-study findings and limits: Common to patients and controls were twenty-nine CD8+ CDR3 sequences.

The template used for profiling TCR beta VDJ and CDR3 was genomic DNA. A single record per CDR3 protein comes from TCRdb applying MiXCR to the reads. This table has about 130,000 distinct CDR3 sequences, about 46% appearing once. Ten or more counts support this clonotype. Antigen: not known. The trim removed 4 bases at V and 0 bases at J, leaving 2 bases unmatched. Germline lookup yields CDR1 KGHSH and CDR2 LQKENI. This CDR3 contains 14 residues. The chain couples TRBV18 to TRBJ1-2; TRBD1 agrees at 7 bases. The TCR comes from a human donor in good health, serving as a control. The source material was sorted CD4+, CD8+, or CD8+CD57+ T cells (not recorded which) from PBMCs. CDR3 sequence: CASSRDSSNYGYTF. In nucleotides, the CDR3 is TGTGCCAGCTCACGGGACAGTTCTAACTATGGCTACACCTTC.